Reported below is one T cell receptor (beta chain). The study recruited healthy Caucasian donors from Russia who were aged about 6 to 95. The length of the CDR3 is 12 residues. V was clipped by 1 base and J by 9 bases, with 8 bases between them. Germline CDR1 is SGHTA and CDR2 is FQGNSA. This specimen comes from a study of blood T cells in healthy people across ages. A second PCR of 7 to 11 cycles used a sample-barcoded 5' primer and a J-beta primer mix. With 12 random nucleotides, a template-switch adaptor tagged each individual cDNA molecule. TCRdb used MiXCR to reprocess the 5' RACE reads, holding one entry per CDR3 protein. The profile covers some 730,000 distinct CDR3 sequences, with about a fifth appearing a single time and roughly 22% taken by the ten largest.

The sample taken for sequencing was blood. The receptor's source is a man between 70 and 80 years old in good health. The rearrangement joins TRBV7-2 to TRBJ2-3; D remains ambiguous. The chain's CDR3 is CASSLGYITQYF. The CDR3, as DNA: TGTGCCAGCAGCTTAGGGTACATCACGCAGTATTTT.